This entry lists 31 T cell receptor beta chains sequenced from one sample in a study of vaccination and CD4 T cells after COVID-19. The treatment denotes: approximately 11-day PBMC culture with coronavirus spike peptide pools or control peptides (ViraFEST assay). The Oncomine TCR Beta short-read assay was applied to DNA of cultured CD4+ T cells. TCRdb reprocessed the PCR reads with MiXCR, giving one entry per CDR3 protein. The data contain about 3,800 distinct CDR3 sequences, about 14% of them singletons. These receptors' antigens are unknown. Sequenced material: CD4+ T cells from blood, cultured in vitro. The receptors here all came from a human donor who had recovered from COVID-19.

Notes on this clonotype: The junction and the germline gene differ at one end; a read error may be behind it. The V call is TRBV2, the J call TRBJ2-5; the match to TRBD2 covers 11 bases. This CDR3 has 15 residues. Looked up from germline, CDR1 is SNHLY and CDR2 is FYNNEI. DNA for the CDR3: TGTGCCAGCAGTAAGATAGCGGGGGGGCAAGGGACCCAGTACTTC. Amino acid sequence: CASSKIAGGQGTQYF.

The V and J genes are TRBV6-1 and TRBJ1-2, with 10 nucleotides matching TRBD1. Germline V gene lookup returns CDR1 MNHNS and CDR2 SASEGT. The CDR3 is made up of 13 amino acids. V was pared by 6 bases and J by 4 bases, with 2 bases of the junction left unmatched. DNA of the CDR3: TGTGCCAGCAGGGACAGGGGGGGCTATGGCTACACCTTC. This gives the protein CASRDRGGYGYTF.

Relative to its sample, this clonotype is medium-sized. The chain carries TRBV11-2 and TRBJ1-1; D ambiguous. The CDR3 totals 11 residues. CDR1 and CDR2 (germline): SGHAT, FQNNGV. The ends were cut back, 5 bases at V and 1 base at J, with 2 bases in the middle. The CDR3 DNA reads as TGTGCCAGCAGCCGGAACACTGAAGCTTTCTTT. It encodes CASSRNTEAFF.

V is TRBV9 and J is TRBJ2-7; D gene unclear. The CDR3 extends over 11 amino acids. V lost 7 bases to trimming and J lost 6 bases, with 11 bases between them. CDR1 is SGDLS and CDR2 is YYNGEE in the germline V gene. The CDR3 DNA reads as TGTGCCAGCGAAGGTTTCGGCGAGCAGTACTTC. Amino acid sequence: CASEGFGEQYF.

This clonotype is medium-sized. The chain uses TRBV30 and TRBJ2-3; no firm D call. V lost 5 bases and J 4 bases, leaving 7 bases between the germline ends. Per the germline V gene, CDR1 is GTSNPN and CDR2 is SVGIG (reference sequence). CDR3 size: 11 residues. CDR3 DNA: TGTGCCTGGGGCCTGGCAGATACGCAGTATTTT. Protein: CAWGLADTQYF.

This clonotype was found a few times. The V call is TRBV6-1, the J call TRBJ2-7; D tentatively fits TRBD1 or TRBD2 (5 bases each). CDR3 length: 16 residues. V was shortened by 2 bases and J by 2 bases, with 16 bases between the two germline ends. The germline gives CDR1 MNHNS, CDR2 SASEGT. The CDR3 sequence is CASSETQGLGAYEQYF. DNA of the CDR3: TGTGCCAGCAGTGAAACCCAGGGTTTGGGGGCCTACGAGCAGTACTTC.

Only a few counts were recorded for this clonotype. V is TRBV5-1 and J is TRBJ1-3, with a weak D call TRBD1 (5 bases). Germline assignment: CDR1 SGHRS and CDR2 YFSETQ. CDR3 length: 15 residues. Trimming pared 0 bases from V and 1 base from J, leaving 8 bases between. CDR3 amino acids: CASSLGGGSGNTIYF. CDR3 DNA sequence: TGCGCCAGCAGCTTGGGGGGCGGATCTGGAAACACCATATATTTT.

The chain uses TRBV7-8 and TRBJ1-1; 7 bases are shared with TRBD1. The trim removed 5 bases at V and 1 base at J, leaving 4 bases unmatched. CDR3 length: 14 residues. Germline-derived CDR1 and CDR2 are SGHVS and FQNEAQ. The CDR3, as DNA: TGTGCCAGCAGCGTAGAGGGGGCGAACACTGAAGCTTTCTTT. It yields the protein CASSVEGANTEAFF.

This clonotype is medium-sized in the sample. The chain carries TRBV20-1 and TRBJ2-2, with 9 bases that match TRBD1. Germline V CDR1 and CDR2: DFQATT, SNEGSKA (reference sequence). V lost 1 base and J lost 0; bases outside the gene matches: 9. The CDR3 runs to 18 residues. The CDR3 loop is CSARGAGQGRANTGELFF. The CDR3, as DNA: TGCAGTGCTAGAGGTGCGGGACAGGGCCGCGCGAACACCGGGGAGCTGTTTTTT.

The chain carries TRBV12-3 or TRBV12-4 and TRBJ2-5; 12 nucleotides line up with TRBD2. V shed 9 bases and J 5 bases; nucleotides not matched to a gene: 16. The CDR3 has 17 residues. The CDR3 protein is CASSLMFRLAGDETQYF. The DNA of the CDR3 is TGTGCCAGTTCCCTAATGTTCCGACTAGCGGGGGACGAGACCCAGTACTTC.

This clonotype is medium-sized in the sample. The chain is built from TRBV27 and TRBJ1-2; possible D gene TRBD1, 6 bases. In germline, CDR1 is MNHEY, CDR2 SMNVEV (reference sequence). The ends were cut back, 5 bases at V and 3 bases at J, with 22 bases in the middle. The CDR3 is 17 residues long. CDR3 coding DNA: TGTGCCAGCAGTCCCCGACAGGTTCAAGGAGGGGACTATGGCTACACCTTC. Residues: CASSPRQVQGGDYGYTF.

V is TRBV3-1 and J is TRBJ2-7; TRBD1 agrees at 9 bases. With V trimmed by 8 bases and J by 1 base, 6 bases remained unmatched. In germline, CDR1 is LGHDT, CDR2 YNNKEL (reference sequence). The length of the CDR3 is 14 residues. The CDR3: CASAGGQGSYEQYF. In DNA form, the CDR3 reads TGTGCCAGCGCCGGGGGACAGGGTTCCTACGAGCAGTACTTC.

The table lists this clonotype with a few counts. The chain joins TRBV20-1 to TRBJ2-5, with 9 bases aligning to TRBD2. This CDR3 region has 14 residues. Germline V gene sequence: CDR1 DFQATT, CDR2 SNEGSKA (reference sequence). The ends lost 3 bases at V and 0 bases at J; junction bases unmatched: 2. CDR3 amino acids: CSASLAGYQETQYF. The CDR3 DNA follows: TGCAGTGCTAGTCTAGCGGGGTACCAAGAGACCCAGTACTTC.

This chain uses TRBV20-1 with TRBJ2-2; a weak D match, TRBD2 (7 bases). Germline lookup yields CDR1 DFQATT and CDR2 SNEGSKA (reference sequence). This CDR3 spans 16 amino acids. Trimming removed 2 bases from V and 5 bases from J, with 18 bases in between. In nucleotides, the CDR3 is TGCAGTGCTAGACCAAGGGGGGTGGGAGGGACCGGGGAGCTGTTTTTT. Its protein is CSARPRGVGGTGELFF.

The chain is built from TRBV20-1 and TRBJ2-3; TRBD2 is a possible D gene (6 bases). Germline CDR1 reads DFQATT; CDR2 reads SNEGSKA (reference sequence). Deletions cut 2 bases from V and 0 bases from J, with 15 bases between. The CDR3 runs 16 residues. CDR3 coding DNA: TGCAGTGCTAGATCCATGACTAGGTCCAGCACAGATACGCAGTATTTT. This sequence encodes CSARSMTRSSTDTQYF.

The chain combines TRBV6-1 with TRBJ1-3, with TRBD1 identical over 9 bases. The CDR3 length is 17 residues. Germline V gene data show CDR1 as MNHNS and CDR2 as SASEGT. Germline trimming cut 4 bases from V and 1 base from J; bases unmatched to any gene: 8. CDR3: CASSAPGTGTSGNTIYF. CDR3 nucleotide sequence: TGTGCCAGCAGTGCCCCCGGGACAGGGACTTCTGGAAACACCATATATTTT.

The chain links TRBV5-3 to TRBJ1-2; D is perhaps TRBD1 (5 bases). TRBV5-3 falls under the ORF class, with uncertain function. Trimming stripped 2 bases from V and 0 bases from J, with 8 bases between. This CDR3 is 14 amino acids long. CDR3 DNA: TGTGCCAGAAGCTTCAGGGAAGCTAACTATGGCTACACCTTC. Protein product: CARSFREANYGYTF.

This clonotype was found a few times. This chain connects TRBV7-2 to TRBJ2-1; 8 positions agree with TRBD1. CDR3 length equals 15 residues. Losses at the gene ends were 6 bases for V and 4 bases for J; bases not matched to a gene: 8. The V gene's germline CDR1 is SGHTA and CDR2 FQGNSA. Here the CDR3 DNA reads TGTGCCAGCAGACGTACGGGACAGGCATACAATGAGCAGTTCTTC. It codes for CASRRTGQAYNEQFF. Using reference TRBV7-2 and TRBJ2-1 for the parts outside the CDR3, the full variable domain is GAGVSQSPSNKVTEKGKDVELRCDPISGHTALYWYRQSLGQGLEFLIYFQGNSAPDKSGLPSDRFSAERTGGSVSTLTIQRTQQEDSAVYLCASRRTGQAYNEQFFGPGTRLTVL.

CDR3 bases: TGTGCCAGTAGTCCGGGACAGGCTTTCTATGGCTACACCTTC. This encodes CASSPGQAFYGYTF. The V and J genes are TRBV19 and TRBJ1-2, with TRBD1 matching over 8 bases. The CDR3 loop spans 14 amino acids. Trimming cost V 5 bases and J 4 bases; bases outside gene matches: 6. Germline CDR1 reads LNHDA; CDR2 reads SQIVND (reference sequence).

In its sample, this clonotype is large (0.1 to 1%). The DNA for the CDR3 is TGTGCCACCAGCAGGAAAGGCAATCAGCCCCAGCATTTT. Translation: CATSRKGNQPQHF. This sequence joins TRBV15 and TRBJ1-5, with D unclear. The CDR3 sequence is 13 residues long. Germline CDR1 and CDR2: LNHNV and YYDKDF (reference sequence). The V and J ends lost 3 bases and 2 bases respectively, with 5 bases between them.

CDR3 protein: CASSPRRDRNTGELFF. CDR3 sequence (DNA): TGTGCCAGCAGTCCCCGTCGGGACAGAAACACCGGGGAGCTGTTTTTT. The genes are TRBV12-3 or TRBV12-4 and TRBJ2-2, with 7 nucleotides matching TRBD1. V lost 5 bases, J lost 2 bases, and 8 bases stayed unmatched. CDR3 length: 16 amino acids.

The V and J genes are TRBV10-3 and TRBJ2-4; 15 positions match TRBD2. The CDR3 contains 16 residues. CDR1 is ENHRY, CDR2 SYGVKD, per germline. The J segment lost 6 bases and the V segment lost 5 bases, leaving 5 bases of the junction unmatched. The CDR3 region is CAISPGTSGGTNIQYF. The CDR3 nucleotides are TGTGCCATCAGTCCCGGGACTAGCGGGGGGACAAACATTCAGTACTTC.

This clonotype was seen a few times. V is TRBV30 and J is TRBJ2-2; D ambiguous. The V end lost 2 bases, the J end lost 2 bases, and 6 bases lay between the germline ends. The CDR3 contains 13 residues. Germline assignment: CDR1 GTSNPN and CDR2 SVGIG (reference sequence). CDR3 protein: CAWSRHNTGELFF. The CDR3 DNA reads as TGTGCCTGGAGTCGGCATAACACCGGGGAGCTGTTTTTT.

Only a few counts were recorded for this clonotype. This chain joins TRBV2 and TRBJ2-2, with 9 bases that match TRBD1. The CDR3 length is 16 residues. With 5 bases clipped from V and 1 base from J, the junction kept 5 bases outside the gene matches. Per the germline V gene, CDR1 is SNHLY and CDR2 is FYNNEI. CDR3 DNA sequence: TGTGCCAGCAGTATACAGGGGGCTAAGAACACCGGGGAGCTGTTTTTT. Translated: CASSIQGAKNTGELFF.

The chain is built from TRBV5-6 and TRBJ2-3; the D gene is possibly TRBD1 (6 bases). The germline gives CDR1 SGHDT, CDR2 YYEEEE. Trimming stripped 4 bases from V and 1 base from J, with 19 bases between. CDR3 length equals 17 residues. In nucleotides, the CDR3 is TGTGCCAGCAGCGTACTCAGGGGCCACGTCGGCACAGATACGCAGTATTTT. Translating gives CASSVLRGHVGTDTQYF.

This clonotype was seen a handful of times. The rearrangement joins TRBV2 to TRBJ2-1; D gene unclear. The V gene lost 2 bases and the J gene lost 2 bases, with 13 bases spanning the gap. Germline lookup yields CDR1 SNHLY and CDR2 FYNNEI. CDR3 length equals 16 residues. In nucleotides, the CDR3 is TGTGCCAGCAGTGAACTGGCGGCTAGTGCCTACAATGAGCAGTTCTTC. It codes for CASSELAASAYNEQFF.

By sample share, this clonotype is medium-sized (0.01 to 0.1%). The genes are TRBV19 and TRBJ1-2; D gene unclear. Trimming removed 3 bases at V and 7 bases at J, with 9 bases between. The germline V gene has CDR1 LNHDA and CDR2 SQIVND (reference sequence). The CDR3 has 12 residues. CDR3 protein: CASSMGGGGYTF. The CDR3, as DNA: TGTGCCAGTAGTATGGGAGGCGGTGGCTACACCTTC.

The chain combines TRBV29-1 with TRBJ2-3, with TRBD2 identical over 8 bases. This CDR3 comprises 14 residues. J lost 3 bases, V lost 3 bases, and 5 bases had no gene match. Germline V gene data show CDR1 as SQVTM and CDR2 as ANQGSEA. CDR3: CSVDYGGGTDTQYF. CDR3 sequence (DNA): TGCAGCGTTGATTACGGGGGGGGGACAGATACGCAGTATTTT.

The chain joins TRBV5-4 to TRBJ1-1, with D perhaps TRBD1 (5 bases). The CDR3 consists of 12 residues. Germline V lookup: CDR1 SGHNT, CDR2 YYREEE (reference sequence). The V end lost 9 bases, the J end lost 3 bases, and 12 bases lay between the germline ends. CDR3 sequence reads: CAIHGGDTEAFF. The CDR3 DNA follows: TGTGCCATCCACGGGGGGGACACTGAAGCTTTCTTT.

By share of the sample, this clonotype is medium-sized. V usage is TRBV6-5 and J usage is TRBJ1-1; D not certain. Trimming took off 1 base at V and 5 bases at J, with 8 bases between the two ends. Germline values: CDR1 MNHEY, CDR2 SVGAGI. This CDR3 contains 13 residues. The CDR3 DNA reads TGTGCCAGCAGTTACTGGACGGGGACTGAAGCTTTCTTT. As protein: CASSYWTGTEAFF.

By sample share, this clonotype is medium-sized. The chain is built from TRBV10-3 and TRBJ2-5; D ambiguous. The germline V gene has CDR1 ENHRY and CDR2 SYGVKD. V lost 5 bases and J 1 base, leaving 11 bases between the germline ends. The CDR3 consists of 14 residues. The CDR3 DNA reads as TGTGCCATCAGTTCTGACATTCTCCAAGAGACCCAGTACTTC. Amino acid sequence: CAISSDILQETQYF.